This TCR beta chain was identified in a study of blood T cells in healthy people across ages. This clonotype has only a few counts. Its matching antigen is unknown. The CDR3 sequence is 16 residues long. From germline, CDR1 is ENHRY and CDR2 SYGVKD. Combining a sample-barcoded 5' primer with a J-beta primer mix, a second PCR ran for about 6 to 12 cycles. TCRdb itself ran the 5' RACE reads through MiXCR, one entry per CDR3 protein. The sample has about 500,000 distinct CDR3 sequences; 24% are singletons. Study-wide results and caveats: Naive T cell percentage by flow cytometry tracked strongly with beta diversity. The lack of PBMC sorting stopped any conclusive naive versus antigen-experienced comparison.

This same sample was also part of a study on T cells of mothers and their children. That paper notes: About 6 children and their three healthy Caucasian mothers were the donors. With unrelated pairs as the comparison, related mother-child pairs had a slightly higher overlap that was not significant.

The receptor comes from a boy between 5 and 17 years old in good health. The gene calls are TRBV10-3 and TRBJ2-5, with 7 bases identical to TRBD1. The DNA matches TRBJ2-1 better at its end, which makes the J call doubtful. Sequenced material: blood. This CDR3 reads CAISDDRVYYYNEQFF. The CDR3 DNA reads TGTGCCATCAGTGACGACAGGGTGTACTACTACAATGAGCAGTTCTTC.